Reported below is one T cell receptor (beta chain). Its antigen is still unknown. No base qualities exist here, and no much larger clone lies one base off it. This sample includes further DNA sequences coding for the same CDR3. These data originate in a study of T cell changes during pregnancy in multiple sclerosis (dated by TCRdb to between 2017 and 2020). About the full investigation: Changes in the T cell repertoire over the course of pregnancy were examined in this study in women with multiple sclerosis.

CDR1 MNHEY and CDR2 SVGAGI were looked up in the germline V gene. Germline trimming amounts to 0 bases on V and 0 bases on J, with 4 as the count of junction bases outside the gene matches. Including the terminal cysteine and phenylalanine, the CDR3 comprises 16 residues. Only the CDR3 DNA is retained, 48 bases long and in frame from the first base. Libraries were made using the immunoSEQ multiplex PCR assay. What TCRdb holds here is the immuneACCESS table cut down to in-frame rearrangements. Part of the clones is not present; checked against another copy, under half of the missing clones reflect an unresolved V gene, and the others are unexplained. This sample is represented by about 93,000 clones; roughly 92% of them were singletons. About 2% of the sample is taken by the ten largest.

The sequence derives from a female donor with multiple sclerosis, enrolled in a pregnancy study. The rearrangement joined TRBV6-5 to TRBJ2-7; the junction holds 8 bases that match TRBD1. Sequenced material: peripheral blood, taken after pregnancy. The sequenced DNA is TGTGCCAGCAGTTACTCCACAGGGGGGAGCTCCTACGAGCAGTACTTC. Translated, this gives CASSYSTGGSSYEQYF.